This T cell receptor beta chain emerged from a study of radiotherapy plus CTLA-4 blockade in lung cancer. Trimming cost V 7 bases and J 2 bases; bases outside gene matches: 3. The CDR3 is made up of 14 amino acids. Per the germline V gene, CDR1 is MDHEN and CDR2 is SYDVKM. Some clones are missing from TCRdb's copy, which holds only in-frame ones; the method was immunoSEQ multiplex PCR. The sample lists approximately 49,000 clones, 70% to 90% occurring once. The sample was peripheral blood, taken from a patient treated with radiotherapy plus ipilimumab. V usage is TRBV28 and J usage is TRBJ1-5, with 9 bases that match TRBD1. The receptor comes from a human donor with non-small cell lung cancer whose response to radiotherapy plus ipilimumab could not be evaluated. In DNA form, the CDR3 reads TGTGCCAGCACCCGGACAGGGGGCAATCAGCCCCAGCATTTT. This encodes CASTRTGGNQPQHF.